This T cell receptor beta chain was retrieved from a study of blood T cell repertoires in COVID-19. Original processing methods: How many nucleated cells were present was estimated from reference gene primer amplification. The protocol was immunoSEQ multiplex PCR, while the TCRdb copy is restricted to in-frame clones and leaves out a portion. The V and J calls and clone size were taken over from that table, and D and trimming were inferred from the DNA. The table has 300,000 to 400,000 clones, more than 85% seen once. Participants spanned ages 18 to 89 years and resided in roughly 26 US areas. This CDR3 spans 15 amino acids. Trimming shortened V by 5 bases and J by 0 bases, and 12 bases separated the two germline ends. Per the germline V gene, CDR1 is SGHNT and CDR2 is YENEEA.

Input material: PBMCs or T cells enriched from blood (not recorded which). The chain uses TRBV11-3 and TRBJ2-3; D is possibly TRBD2 (6 bases). The clonotype was recovered from a woman in her thirties who had recovered from COVID-19. The CDR3: CASSLGAGSTDTQYF. CDR3 bases: TGTGCCAGCAGCCTAGGGGCGGGGAGCACAGATACGCAGTATTTT.